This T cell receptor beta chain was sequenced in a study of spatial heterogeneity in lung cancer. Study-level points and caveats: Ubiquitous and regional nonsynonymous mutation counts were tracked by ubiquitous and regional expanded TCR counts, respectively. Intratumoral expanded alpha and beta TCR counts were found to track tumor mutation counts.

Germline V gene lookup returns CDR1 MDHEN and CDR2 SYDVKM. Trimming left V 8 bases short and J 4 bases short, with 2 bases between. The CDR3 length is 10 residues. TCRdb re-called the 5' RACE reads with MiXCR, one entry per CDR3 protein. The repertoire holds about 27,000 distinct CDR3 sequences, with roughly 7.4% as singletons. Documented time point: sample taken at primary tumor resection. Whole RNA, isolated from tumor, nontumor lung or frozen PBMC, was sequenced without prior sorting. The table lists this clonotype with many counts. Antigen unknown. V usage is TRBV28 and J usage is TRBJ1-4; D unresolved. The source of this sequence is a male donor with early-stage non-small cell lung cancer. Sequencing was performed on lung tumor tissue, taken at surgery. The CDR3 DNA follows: TGTGCCAGCGTTAATGAAAAACTGTTTTTT. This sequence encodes CASVNEKLFF.